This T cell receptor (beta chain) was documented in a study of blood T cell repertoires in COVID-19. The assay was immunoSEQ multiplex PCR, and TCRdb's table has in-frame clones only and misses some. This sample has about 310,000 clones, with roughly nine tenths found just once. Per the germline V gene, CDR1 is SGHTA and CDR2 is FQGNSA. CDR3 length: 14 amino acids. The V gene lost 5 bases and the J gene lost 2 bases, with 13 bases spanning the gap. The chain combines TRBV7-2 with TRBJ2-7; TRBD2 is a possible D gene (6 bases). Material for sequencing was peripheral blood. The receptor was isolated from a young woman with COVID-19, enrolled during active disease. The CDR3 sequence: CASSPSGFTYEQYF. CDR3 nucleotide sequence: TGTGCCAGCAGCCCCAGCGGGTTCACCTACGAGCAGTACTTC.